The 22 T cell receptor beta chains in this list originate from one sample, sequenced in a study of T cell responses to AZD1222 COVID-19 vaccine. Data came from immunoSEQ multiplex PCR; TCRdb stores just in-frame clones and leaves some out. The data hold roughly 140,000 clones, with roughly 88% observed a single time. This material consisted of peripheral blood, taken 28 days after the second AZD1222 dose. These receptors all come from an adult who received the AZD1222 COVID-19 vaccine.

The chain couples TRBV11-2 to TRBJ2-1; 8 positions match TRBD1. In germline, CDR1 is SGHAT, CDR2 FQNNGV. The CDR3 consists of 16 residues. V was pared by 5 bases and J by 1 base, with 7 bases of the junction left unmatched. The CDR3 is CASSRMTGDSYNEQFF. DNA of the CDR3: TGTGCCAGCAGCCGGATGACAGGGGATTCCTACAATGAGCAGTTCTTC. The full variable domain, completed using reference TRBV11-2 and TRBJ2-1, is EAGVAQSPRYKIIEKRQSVAFWCNPISGHATLYWYQQILGQGPKLLIQFQNNGVVDDSQLPKDRFSAERLKGVDSTLKIQPAKLEDSAVYLCASSRMTGDSYNEQFFGPGTRLTVL.

The chain carries TRBV5-1 and TRBJ2-1, with 7 bases that match TRBD2. This CDR3 is 17 amino acids long. J gave up 4 bases and V 1 base, and 11 bases lay outside the gene matches. In germline, CDR1 is SGHRS, CDR2 YFSETQ. CDR3 sequence (DNA): TGCGCCAGCAGCTTGAGGGGATCTTCGGGGGGATACAATGAGCAGTTCTTC. It is translated as CASSLRGSSGGYNEQFF. Full variable domain (missing parts from reference TRBV5-1 and TRBJ2-1): KAGVTQTPRYLIKTRGQQVTLSCSPISGHRSVSWYQQTPGQGLQFLFEYFSETQRNKGNFPGRFSGRQFSNSRSEMNVSTLELGDSALYLCASSLRGSSGGYNEQFFGPGTRLTVL.

The V call is TRBV27, the J call TRBJ1-5, with D unclear. CDR3 length: 15 residues. The V gene's germline CDR1 is MNHEY and CDR2 SMNVEV (reference sequence). V shed 4 bases and J shed 2 bases, with 12 bases lying between them. CDR3 coding DNA: TGTGCCAGCAGTTCAGGTGAGGGAGGCAATCAGCCCCAGCATTTT. Residues: CASSSGEGGNQPQHF.

The chain joins TRBV25-1 to TRBJ1-6, with D possibly being TRBD1 (6 bases). Per germline, CDR1 MGHDK and CDR2 SYGVNS. The CDR3 is 13 amino acids. Trimming pared 6 bases from V and 14 bases from J, leaving 17 bases between. CDR3 region: CASSPAGGITLHF. The CDR3 coding sequence is TGTGCCAGCAGCCCTGCGGGGGGCATCACCCTCCACTTT.

The rearrangement joins TRBV11-2 to TRBJ2-1; 9 positions agree with TRBD2. Losses at the gene ends were 1 base for V and 0 bases for J; bases not matched to a gene: 4. CDR3 length: 17 amino acids. Germline V CDR1 and CDR2: SGHAT, FQNNGV. In nucleotides, the CDR3 is TGTGCCAGCAGCTTAGTAGGGCGGGAGGGCTCCTACAATGAGCAGTTCTTC. Amino acids: CASSLVGREGSYNEQFF.

The chain employs TRBV3-1 (or the pseudogene TRBV3-2) and TRBJ2-6; 7 bases are shared with TRBD1. CDR1 LGHDT and CDR2 YNNKEL come from the germline V gene (reference sequence). This CDR3 has 18 amino acids. J was trimmed by 0 bases and V by 1 base; bases with no gene match: 6. CDR3 protein: CASSQARDSFSGANVLTF. The CDR3 region has the DNA TGTGCCAGCAGCCAAGCGAGGGACAGTTTCTCTGGGGCCAACGTCCTGACTTTC.

CDR3 in amino acids: CASSPLSLNTEAFF. The CDR3 DNA reads as TGTGCCAGCAGTCCCCTATCTTTGAACACTGAAGCTTTCTTT. The V and J genes are TRBV25-1 and TRBJ1-1; no definite D call. Trimming pared 5 bases from V and 0 bases from J, leaving 10 bases between. The germline CDR1 and CDR2 sequences are MGHDK and SYGVNS. This CDR3 comprises 14 residues. Together with reference TRBV25-1 and TRBJ1-1, the CDR3 gives the full variable domain: EADIYQTPRYLVIGTGKKITLECSQTMGHDKMYWYQQDPGMELHLIHYSYGVNSTEKGDLSSESTVSRIRTEHFPLTLESARPSHTSQYLCASSPLSLNTEAFFGQGTRLTVV.

There are a few counts of this clone. The chain carries TRBV4-1 and TRBJ1-5, with 9 bases fitting TRBD1. Trimming removed 2 bases from V and 3 bases from J; junction bases left unmatched: 2. The V gene's germline CDR1 is MGHRA and CDR2 YSYEKL. The length of the CDR3 is 15 residues. The CDR3 DNA sequence: TGCGCCAGCAGCCAAAGGACAGGGGACAATCAGCCCCAGCATTTT. As protein: CASSQRTGDNQPQHF.

The chain joins TRBV6-5 to TRBJ2-7; 8 nucleotides line up with TRBD1. Germline CDR1 and CDR2: MNHEY and SVGAGI. J gave up 3 bases and V 6 bases, and 10 bases lay outside the gene matches. This CDR3 contains 15 residues. CDR3 loop: CASSRNAGGSYEQYF. The CDR3 nucleotides read TGTGCCAGCAGCCGGAACGCAGGGGGCAGCTACGAGCAGTACTTC.

The rearrangement links TRBV6-4 to TRBJ1-6, with a possible D match to TRBD1 (5 bases). Trimming cost V 6 bases and J 13 bases, with 16 bases left between them. CDR3 size: 13 residues. Germline CDR1 MRHNA, CDR2 SNTAGT. The CDR3 reads CASSRDSAGPLHF. CDR3 sequence (DNA): TGTGCCAGCAGCCGGGACTCAGCAGGGCCCCTCCACTTT.

This chain uses TRBV30 with TRBJ1-1; D remains ambiguous. V lost 8 bases, J lost 4 bases, and 14 bases lay in between. This CDR3 region has 12 residues. Germline V gene data show CDR1 as GTSNPN and CDR2 as SVGIG (reference sequence). CDR3 protein: CAGRLHRTEAFF. DNA for the CDR3: TGTGCCGGCAGACTCCACCGCACTGAAGCTTTCTTT.

The J gene is TRBJ1-2, the V gene TRBV5-1; 9 bases fit TRBD1. The CDR3 consists of 15 residues. Per the germline V gene, CDR1 is SGHRS and CDR2 is YFSETQ. V lost 0 bases and J lost 5; bases outside the gene matches: 5. CDR3 in amino acids: CASSLAGQGDYGYTF. In nucleotides, the CDR3 is TGCGCCAGCAGCTTGGCGGGACAGGGTGATTATGGCTACACCTTC.

V is TRBV9 and J is TRBJ2-7; D perhaps matches TRBD1 (5 bases). CDR3 length: 12 residues. Trimming stripped 0 bases from V and 5 bases from J, with 6 bases between. Germline V gene sequence: CDR1 SGDLS, CDR2 YYNGEE. In nucleotides, the CDR3 is TGTGCCAGCAGCGTAGGGGGCCACGAGCAGTACTTC. It encodes CASSVGGHEQYF. Full variable domain (missing parts from reference TRBV9 and TRBJ2-7): DSGVTQTPKHLITATGQRVTLRCSPRSGDLSVYWYQQSLDQGLQFLIQYYNGEERAKGNILERFSAQQFPDLHSELNLSSLELGDSALYFCASSVGGHEQYFGPGTRLTVT.

In this sample, this clone turned up once. The chain combines TRBV7-9 with TRBJ2-7, with TRBD2 matching over 10 bases. This CDR3 contains 16 residues. Per germline, CDR1 SEHNR and CDR2 FQNEAQ (reference sequence). The ends lost 2 bases at V and 2 bases at J; junction bases unmatched: 6. As DNA, the CDR3 is TGTGCCAGCAGCTTACTTGATAGCGGGAGGACCTACGAGCAGTACTTC. It specifies CASSLLDSGRTYEQYF.

The chain couples TRBV15 to TRBJ1-1; no clear D gene. V was cut by 0 bases and J by 3 bases, with 11 bases left in between. The CDR3 spans 15 residues. From germline, CDR1 is LNHNV and CDR2 YYDKDF (reference sequence). The CDR3 loop is CATSRELGTYTEAFF. As DNA, the CDR3 is TGTGCCACCAGCAGAGAATTGGGCACCTACACTGAAGCTTTCTTT.

The CDR3 region is CASSLVGGRATEAFF. The CDR3 nucleotides are TGTGCCAGCAGCTTAGTTGGGGGGAGGGCCACTGAAGCTTTCTTT. This chain links TRBV5-6 with TRBJ1-1, with D maybe TRBD1 (5 bases). CDR3 length equals 15 residues. CDR1 SGHDT and CDR2 YYEEEE come from the germline V gene. V was clipped by 2 bases and J by 4 bases, with 15 bases between them.

The V call is TRBV19, the J call TRBJ2-1; TRBD1 agrees at 7 bases. Germline CDR1 is LNHDA and CDR2 is SQIVND (reference sequence). With V trimmed by 5 bases and J by 1 base, 8 bases remained unmatched. The CDR3 extends over 16 amino acids. The CDR3 coding sequence is TGTGCCAGTAGTCGCTCCGGGACAGAGTCCTACAATGAGCAGTTCTTC. It encodes CASSRSGTESYNEQFF.

This chain connects TRBV30 to TRBJ1-4, with 8 nucleotides matching TRBD1. The CDR3 has 14 amino acids. V shed 3 bases, J shed 8 bases, and the junction held 8 bases outside the gene matches. In germline, CDR1 is GTSNPN, CDR2 SVGIG (reference sequence). CDR3 loop: CAWSEGGQVEKLFF. DNA of the CDR3: TGTGCCTGGAGCGAGGGGGGACAGGTCGAAAAACTGTTTTTT.

This clone was picked up one time. Different DNA sequences within this sample yield the same CDR3. The V call is TRBV3-1 (or the pseudogene TRBV3-2), the J call TRBJ2-5; D unclear. The length of the CDR3 is 14 residues. In germline, CDR1 is LGHDT, CDR2 YNNKEL (reference sequence). V shed 0 bases and J shed 2 bases, with 7 bases lying between them. The CDR3 reads CASSQESGQETQYF. The CDR3 bases are TGTGCCAGCAGCCAAGAGTCTGGTCAAGAGACCCAGTACTTC.

The chain combines TRBV7-9 with TRBJ1-2; no firm D call. V gave up 5 bases and J gave up 4 bases, with 14 bases separating them. Germline lookup yields CDR1 SEHNR and CDR2 FQNEAQ (reference sequence). The CDR3 is 14 residues long. CDR3 sequence: CASSTRPLGYGYTF. The CDR3, as DNA: TGTGCCAGCAGCACTCGGCCGCTGGGCTATGGCTACACCTTC. Drawing the rest from reference TRBV7-9 and TRBJ1-2, the complete variable domain is DTGVSQNPRHKITKRGQNVTFRCDPISEHNRLYWYRQTLGQGPEFLTYFQNEAQLEKSRLLSDRFSAERPKGSFSTLEIQRTEQGDSAMYLCASSTRPLGYGYTFGSGTRLTVV.

The chain is built from TRBV5-8 and TRBJ2-3; 10 bases line up with TRBD2. CDR3 size: 18 residues. V lost 0 bases, J lost 2 bases, and 9 bases stayed unmatched. Germline V gene lookup returns CDR1 SGHTS and CDR2 YDEGEE. This chain's CDR3 is CASSLGISGGIYTDTQYF. The DNA of the CDR3 is TGTGCCAGCAGCTTGGGGATTAGCGGGGGGATCTACACAGATACGCAGTATTTT.

In its sample, this clone was seen a few times. The chain couples TRBV5-6 to TRBJ1-5, with D hard to call. Trimming pared 0 bases from V and 7 bases from J, leaving 8 bases between. Germline V gene lookup returns CDR1 SGHDT and CDR2 YYEEEE. CDR3 length: 13 amino acids. The CDR3 loop reads CASSLAFGQPQHF. As DNA, the CDR3 is TGTGCCAGCAGCTTGGCCTTCGGCCAGCCCCAGCATTTT.